This T cell receptor beta chain appears in the sequencing data of a study of CD8 T cells in ankylosing spondylitis (dated 2017 in TCRdb). Describing the broader study: To find TCR variants linked to disease, the study profiled T cell receptor beta repertoires in ankylosing spondylitis patients and healthy donors. The full study cohort comprised around 25 ankylosing spondylitis patients and roughly 100 healthy donors. Samples of peripheral blood were taken, and for ankylosing spondylitis patients, synovial fluid was collected as well. Broad study findings and their caveats: The disease-linked clones showed a CD8+ phenotype and occurred at relatively low frequencies in peripheral blood. Some motif variants were previously reported in synovial fluid and blood of reactive arthritis patients, suggesting common disease-initiation mechanisms. According to the report, matched synovial fluid samples from ankylosing spondylitis patients were significantly enriched for the disease-linked clones. Blood from ankylosing spondylitis patients appeared to be characterized by a TCR beta motif composed of roughly 8 highly homologous amino acid variants.

V is cut by 1 base and J by 7 bases, and the space between the germline ends is 14 bases. Counted from cysteine to phenylalanine, this CDR3 has 15 amino acids. The sequence is cut down to CDR3 DNA, 45 bases in frame from base 1. Looking up the germline V gene yields CDR1 MGHDK and CDR2 SYGVNS. TCRdb lists the instrument as Illumina HiSeq 2500. Quantitative 5'-RACE with molecular barcodes was used to prepare TCR beta libraries. As for the authors' bioinformatics: A new computational method based on a probabilistic model of VDJ rearrangement was used to identify disease-linked TCR variants. TCRdb reprocessed the public reads (quality trimming at Q25 with fastp, clone calling with MiXCR) and kept in-frame beta chains. Entries that share a CDR3 protein sequence are merged under the most common genes and DNA. The V and J calls were determined by TCRdb, not by the authors. This sample lists 200,000 to 250,000 distinct CDR3 sequences; around 25% were detected once. Jointly, the top ten make up more than 6.5% of the sample.

As regards this clonotype: This receptor's antigen is unknown. The sample holds no much larger clone one base away, and base qualities are not on file.

The chain is made from TRBV25-1 and TRBJ2-1, with the D segment identity uncertain. The specimen sequenced was blood, either unsorted or a sorted T cell fraction (not recorded which). The clonotype originates from a male donor with ankylosing spondylitis or in good health (not recorded which). The DNA is TGTGCCAGCAGTGAATTCGATGGCGTGGGGAATGAGCAGTTCTTC. Protein translation: CASSEFDGVGNEQFF.